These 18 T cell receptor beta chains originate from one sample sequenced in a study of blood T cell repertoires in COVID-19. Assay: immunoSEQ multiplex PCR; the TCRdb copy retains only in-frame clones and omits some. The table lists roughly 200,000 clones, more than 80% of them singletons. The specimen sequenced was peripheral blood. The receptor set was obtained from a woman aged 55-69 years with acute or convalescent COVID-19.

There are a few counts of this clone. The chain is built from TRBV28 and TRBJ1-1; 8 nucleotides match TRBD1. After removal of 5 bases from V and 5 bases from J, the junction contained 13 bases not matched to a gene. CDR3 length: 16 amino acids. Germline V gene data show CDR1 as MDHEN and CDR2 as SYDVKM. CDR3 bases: TGTGCCAGCAGTGCCCCCGGGACAGGTTATCTTACTGAAGCTTTCTTT. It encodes CASSAPGTGYLTEAFF. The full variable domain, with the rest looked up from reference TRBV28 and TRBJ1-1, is DVKVTQSSRYLVKRTGEKVFLECVQDMDHENMFWYRQDPGLGLRLIYFSYDVKMKEKGDIPEGYSVSREKKERFSLILESASTNQTSMYLCASSAPGTGYLTEAFFGQGTRLTVV.

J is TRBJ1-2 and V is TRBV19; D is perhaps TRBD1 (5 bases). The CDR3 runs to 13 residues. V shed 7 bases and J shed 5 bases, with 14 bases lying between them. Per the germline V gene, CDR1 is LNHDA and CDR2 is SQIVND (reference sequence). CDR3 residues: CASTGPGEYGYTF. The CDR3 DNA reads TGTGCCAGTACGGGACCGGGGGAGTATGGCTACACCTTC.

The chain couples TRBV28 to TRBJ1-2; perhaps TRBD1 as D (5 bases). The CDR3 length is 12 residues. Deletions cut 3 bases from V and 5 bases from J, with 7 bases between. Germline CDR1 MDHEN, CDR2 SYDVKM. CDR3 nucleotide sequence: TGTGCCAGCAGTTTGGACACTTATGGCTACACCTTC. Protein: CASSLDTYGYTF.

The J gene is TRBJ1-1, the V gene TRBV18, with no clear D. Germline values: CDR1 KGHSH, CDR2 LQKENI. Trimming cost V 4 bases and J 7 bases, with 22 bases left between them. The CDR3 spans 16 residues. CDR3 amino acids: CASSLFLPEGGGEAFF. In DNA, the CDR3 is TGTGCCAGCTCACTATTTCTCCCAGAGGGAGGTGGTGAAGCTTTCTTT. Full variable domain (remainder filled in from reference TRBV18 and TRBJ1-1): NAGVMQNPRHLVRRRGQEARLRCSPMKGHSHVYWYRQLPEEGLKFMVYLQKENIIDESGMPKERFSAEFPKEGPSILRIQQVVRGDSAAYFCASSLFLPEGGGEAFFGQGTRLTVV.

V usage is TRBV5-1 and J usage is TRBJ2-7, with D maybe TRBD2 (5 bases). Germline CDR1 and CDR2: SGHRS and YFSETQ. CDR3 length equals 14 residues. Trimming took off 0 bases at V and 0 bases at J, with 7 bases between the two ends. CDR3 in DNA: TGCGCCAGCAGCTTGGTTCGGGGCTCCTACGAGCAGTACTTC. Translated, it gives CASSLVRGSYEQYF.

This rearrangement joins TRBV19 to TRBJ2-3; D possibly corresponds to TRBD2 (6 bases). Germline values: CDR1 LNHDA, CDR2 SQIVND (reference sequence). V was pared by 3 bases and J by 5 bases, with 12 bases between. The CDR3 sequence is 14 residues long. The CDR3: CASSILAGKDTQYF. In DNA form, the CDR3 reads TGTGCCAGTAGTATCCTCGCGGGGAAAGATACGCAGTATTTT.

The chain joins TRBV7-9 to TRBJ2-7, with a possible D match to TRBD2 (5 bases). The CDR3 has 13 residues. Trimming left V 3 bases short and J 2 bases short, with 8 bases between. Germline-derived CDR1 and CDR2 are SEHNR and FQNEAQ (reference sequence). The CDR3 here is CASSFGGPYEQYV. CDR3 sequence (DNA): TGTGCCAGCAGCTTTGGAGGTCCCTACGAGCAGTACGTC.

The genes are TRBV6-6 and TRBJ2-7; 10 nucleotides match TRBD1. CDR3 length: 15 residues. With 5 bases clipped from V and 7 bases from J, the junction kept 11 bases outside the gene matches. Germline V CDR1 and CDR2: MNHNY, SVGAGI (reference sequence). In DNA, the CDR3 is TGTGCCAGCAGTCAGGACAGGGGGATTTTGGGAGAGCAGTACGTC. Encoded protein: CASSQDRGILGEQYV.

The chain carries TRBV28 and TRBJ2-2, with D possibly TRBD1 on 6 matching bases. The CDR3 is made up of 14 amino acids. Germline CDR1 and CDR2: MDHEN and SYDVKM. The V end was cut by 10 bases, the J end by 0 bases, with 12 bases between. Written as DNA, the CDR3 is TGTGCCACCACAGGGAAAGCGAACACCGGGGAGCTGTTTTTT. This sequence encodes CATTGKANTGELFF.

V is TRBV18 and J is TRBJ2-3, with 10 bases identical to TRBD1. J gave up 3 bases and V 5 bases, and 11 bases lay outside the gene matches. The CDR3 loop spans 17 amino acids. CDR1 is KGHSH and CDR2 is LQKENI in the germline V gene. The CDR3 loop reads CASSARDRGLGTDTQYF. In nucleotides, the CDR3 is TGTGCCAGCTCAGCCCGGGACAGGGGCTTAGGGACAGATACGCAGTATTTT. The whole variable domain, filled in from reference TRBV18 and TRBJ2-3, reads NAGVMQNPRHLVRRRGQEARLRCSPMKGHSHVYWYRQLPEEGLKFMVYLQKENIIDESGMPKERFSAEFPKEGPSILRIQQVVRGDSAAYFCASSARDRGLGTDTQYFGPGTRLTVL.

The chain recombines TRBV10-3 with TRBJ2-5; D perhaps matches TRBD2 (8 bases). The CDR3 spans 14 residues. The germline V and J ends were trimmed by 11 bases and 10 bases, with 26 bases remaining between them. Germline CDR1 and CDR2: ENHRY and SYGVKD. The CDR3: CAVGGDRTPGGQYF. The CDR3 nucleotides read TGTGCCGTCGGGGGGGACAGAACCCCCGGGGGCCAGTACTTC.

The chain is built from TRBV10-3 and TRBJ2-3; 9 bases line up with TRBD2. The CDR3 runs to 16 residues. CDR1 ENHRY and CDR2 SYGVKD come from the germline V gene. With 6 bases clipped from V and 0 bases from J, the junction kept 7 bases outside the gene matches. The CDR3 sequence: CAIRMTSGGSTDTQYF. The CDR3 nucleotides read TGTGCCATCAGAATGACTAGCGGAGGTAGCACAGATACGCAGTATTTT.

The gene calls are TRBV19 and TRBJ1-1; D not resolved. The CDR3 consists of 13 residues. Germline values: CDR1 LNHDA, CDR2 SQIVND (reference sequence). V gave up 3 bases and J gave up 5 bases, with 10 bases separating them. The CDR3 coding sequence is TGTGCCAGTAGTATCGCGAGAGCGACTGAAGCTTTCTTT. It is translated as CASSIARATEAFF.

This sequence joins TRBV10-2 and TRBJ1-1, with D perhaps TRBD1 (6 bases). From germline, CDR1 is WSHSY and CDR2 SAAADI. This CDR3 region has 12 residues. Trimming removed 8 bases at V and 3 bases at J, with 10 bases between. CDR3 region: CASRDTDTEAFF. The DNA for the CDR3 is TGCGCCAGCCGGGACACCGACACTGAAGCTTTCTTT.

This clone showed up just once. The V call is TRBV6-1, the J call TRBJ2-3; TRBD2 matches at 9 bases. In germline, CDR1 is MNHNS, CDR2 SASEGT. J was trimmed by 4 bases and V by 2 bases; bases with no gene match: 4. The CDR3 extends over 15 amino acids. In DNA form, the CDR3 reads TGTGCCAGCAGTGAACCGGGACTAGCAGCAGATACGCAGTATTTT. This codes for CASSEPGLAADTQYF.

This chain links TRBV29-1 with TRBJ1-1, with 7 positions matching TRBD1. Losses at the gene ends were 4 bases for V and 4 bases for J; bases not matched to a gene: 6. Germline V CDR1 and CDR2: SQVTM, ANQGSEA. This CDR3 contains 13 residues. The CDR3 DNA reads TGCAGCGTTGTACGGCAGGGGGGCACTGAAGCTTTCTTT. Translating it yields CSVVRQGGTEAFF.

The CDR3 spells CATSRVWPDNEQFF. The CDR3 nucleotides read TGTGCCACCAGCAGAGTTTGGCCAGACAATGAGCAGTTCTTC. The chain couples TRBV15 to TRBJ2-1; D remains ambiguous. V lost 1 base, J lost 5 bases, and 9 bases lay in between. From germline, CDR1 is LNHNV and CDR2 YYDKDF (reference sequence). The CDR3 has 14 amino acids.

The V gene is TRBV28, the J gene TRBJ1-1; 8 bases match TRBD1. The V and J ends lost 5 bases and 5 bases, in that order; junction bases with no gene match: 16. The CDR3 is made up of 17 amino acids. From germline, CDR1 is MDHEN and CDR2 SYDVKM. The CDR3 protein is CASSRRGLGQGGTEAFF. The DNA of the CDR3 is TGTGCCAGCAGTCGTCGAGGGCTAGGACAGGGAGGGACTGAAGCTTTCTTT.